These T cell receptor beta chains were read from a single sample in a study of CD8 T cells in ankylosing spondylitis. TCRdb re-analysed the 5' RACE reads in MiXCR, keeping a single row per CDR3 protein. The sample includes some 450,000 distinct CDR3 sequences, roughly 15% of them seen just once. The sample was blood, either unsorted or a sorted T cell fraction (not recorded which). These receptors came from a male donor with ankylosing spondylitis. Each CDR3 is given with its conserved first and last residue. D genes are given only for firm matches. Size tells how often a clone was seen (once, few, many) or the class of an expanded clone, and some rows leave it out.

cdr3_length	d_call	clone_size	j_call	v_call	cdr3_nt	cdr3_aa
16	TRBD2	NA	TRBJ2-5	TRBV29-1	TGCAGCGTACGGGGAGGGGCCGGGGCGGAAGGAGAGACCCAGTACTTC	CSVRGGAGAEGETQYF
16	TRBD1	few	TRBJ2-3	TRBV7-3	TGTGCCAGCAGCCAAGGGGGACAGGGGGTATCAGATACGCAGTATTTT	CASSQGGQGVSDTQYF
16	TRBD2	many	TRBJ2-7	TRBV5-1	TGCGCCAGCAGCAGAAGTAGCGGGAGGCAAAACTACGAGCAGTACTTC	CASSRSSGRQNYEQYF
13	NA	few	TRBJ2-5	TRBV29-1	TGCAGCGTAGATCAGGGACCCCAAGAGACCCAGTACTTC	CSVDQGPQETQYF
13	NA	NA	TRBJ2-5	TRBV6-5	TGTGCCAGCAGTTGGGCCCCCGAGGAGACCCAGTACTTC	CASSWAPEETQYF
12	NA	few	TRBJ2-1	TRBV10-3	TGTGCCATCAGTCCACTCGCCGATGAGCAGTTCTTC	CAISPLADEQFF
13	NA	few	TRBJ1-2	TRBV28	TGTGCCAGCACCTCACCAGGGGAGAAGGGCTACACCTTC	CASTSPGEKGYTF
14	NA	few	TRBJ1-3	TRBV20-1	TGCAGTGCTAGAGATCGGACCTCTGGAAACACCATATATTTT	CSARDRTSGNTIYF
17	NA	NA	TRBJ2-5	TRBV9	TGTGCCAGCAGCGTAGTAGGGACTTCAAACCTTGGGGAGACCCAGTACTTC	CASSVVGTSNLGETQYF
15	NA	NA	TRBJ2-7	TRBV4-2	TGTGCCAGCAGCCAAGATCTCAGGGGTTCCGACGAGCAGTACTTC	CASSQDLRGSDEQYF
14	NA	many	TRBJ1-1	TRBV4-3	TGCGCCAGCAGCCAAGGAAGGGGCAGCACTGAAGCTTTCTTT	CASSQGRGSTEAFF
15	TRBD1	few	TRBJ1-1	TRBV9	TGTGCCAGCAGCGCAACGACAGGGACGAACACTGAAGCTTTCTTT	CASSATTGTNTEAFF
11	NA	few	TRBJ1-4	TRBV7-9	TGTGCCAGCAGCTTCAGTGAAAAACTGTTTTTT	CASSFSEKLFF
14	NA	NA	TRBJ1-3	TRBV6-1	TGTGCCAGCAGCCCCCGACAGTTTGGAAACACCATATATTTT	CASSPRQFGNTIYF
14	TRBD2	many	TRBJ2-3	TRBV29-1	TGCAGCGTTTCGAGAGGGACTAGCGGGGATACGCAGTATTTT	CSVSRGTSGDTQYF
16	TRBD1	NA	TRBJ1-4	TRBV11-2	TGTGCCAGCAGCTTAGACGACAGGGGTACTAATGAAAAACTGTTTTTT	CASSLDDRGTNEKLFF
14	NA	NA	TRBJ1-5	TRBV4-3	TGCGCCAGCAGCCAAGTCGGCGGGGATCAGCCCCAGCATTTT	CASSQVGGDQPQHF
14	NA	NA	TRBJ1-2	TRBV9	TGTGCCAGCAGCCCAGACAGTCATGCAGGGGGCTACACCTTC	CASSPDSHAGGYTF
12	NA	NA	TRBJ2-7	TRBV13	TGTGCCAGGGAGTCTATAGTCTACGAGCAGTACTTC	CARESIVYEQYF
13	NA	many	TRBJ1-5	TRBV12-3/TRBV12-4	TGTGCCAGCAGCTACGGGGCGGATCAGCCCCAGCATTTT	CASSYGADQPQHF
16	NA	many	TRBJ1-1	TRBV11-2	TGTGCCAGCAGCTTACAGGCGCAGGGGCTGAACACTGAAGCTTTCTTT	CASSLQAQGLNTEAFF
14	TRBD2	NA	TRBJ2-1	TRBV19	TGTGCCAGTGCCCTCGCGGGAGGTCTCAATGAGCAGTTCTTC	CASALAGGLNEQFF
15	NA	few	TRBJ1-4	TRBV18	TGTGCCAGCTCACCGAGTGCAGTCATAAATGAAAAACTGTTTTTT	CASSPSAVINEKLFF
15	TRBD2	many	TRBJ2-1	TRBV20-1	TGCAGTACACCAGGGGGACTAGCGGGCCCCAATGAGCAGTTCTTC	CSTPGGLAGPNEQFF
14	NA	few	TRBJ2-1	TRBV12-3/TRBV12-4	TGTGCCAGCACCGGTGGGGGCCCCATCAATGAGCAGTTCTTC	CASTGGGPINEQFF
18	TRBD2	NA	TRBJ2-7	TRBV7-2	TGTGCCAGCAGCTTAGCCTCAACTAGCGGGGGGGTCTCCTACGAGCAGTACTTC	CASSLASTSGGVSYEQYF
14	NA	NA	TRBJ1-5	TRBV27	TGTGCCAGCAGTTCCAGGGGAGATTTTCAGCCCCAGCATTTT	CASSSRGDFQPQHF
15	TRBD1	NA	TRBJ2-1	TRBV27	TGTGCCAGCAGTTTATACAACAGGGGAAACAATGAGCAGTTCTTC	CASSLYNRGNNEQFF
13	TRBD2	few	TRBJ2-2	TRBV20-1	TGCAGTGCGAGAAACCTAGCGGTTGGGGAGCTGTTTTTT	CSARNLAVGELFF
16	TRBD1	NA	TRBJ2-1	TRBV24-1	TGTGCCACCAGTGACATGGGACAGGGGTCCTACAATGAGCAGTTCTTC	CATSDMGQGSYNEQFF
15	NA	NA	TRBJ2-1	TRBV9	TGTGCCAGCAGCGTAAAGGTGGGGGGGCCGGGTGAGCAGTTCTTC	CASSVKVGGPGEQFF
14	NA	NA	TRBJ2-7	TRBV12-3/TRBV12-4	TGTGCCAGCAGGCGGAAGACGGGGACCTACGAGCAGTACTTC	CASRRKTGTYEQYF
14	NA	few	TRBJ2-2	TRBV5-1	TGCGCCAGCAGCTTGGCCGGTTCTATCGGGGAGCTGTTTTTT	CASSLAGSIGELFF
14	NA	few	TRBJ1-2	TRBV7-2	TGTGCCAGCAGCTCCAGACAGAATCCTTATGGCTACACCTTC	CASSSRQNPYGYTF
13	TRBD1	few	TRBJ1-1	TRBV3-1	TGTGCCAGCAGCCAAGGACAGGGAGGTTCGGCTTTCTTT	CASSQGQGGSAFF